The source of this TCR beta chain is a study of shared clonotypes between healthy human individuals. This clone occurred once. Generated by immunoSEQ multiplex PCR, the TCRdb table keeps only in-frame clones and is missing some. Altogether roughly 1.5 million clones are present, 95% to 99% being singletons, with the ten largest covering about 0.45%. Sequences were obtained from naive CD4+ T cells sorted from blood. Subset: CD45RA+ positively selected. This TCR was recovered from a man aged 25-45 years in good health.

The CDR3 coding sequence is TGTGCCAGCAGCTTAGCTCCGGGACTAGCGGGAGATACGCAGTATTTT. This encodes CASSLAPGLAGDTQYF. V and J are TRBV11-2 and TRBJ2-3, with 12 bases aligning to TRBD2. The CDR3 covers 16 residues. Germline loops: CDR1 SGHAT, CDR2 FQNNGV. The V and J ends lost 1 base and 5 bases, in that order; junction bases with no gene match: 4.